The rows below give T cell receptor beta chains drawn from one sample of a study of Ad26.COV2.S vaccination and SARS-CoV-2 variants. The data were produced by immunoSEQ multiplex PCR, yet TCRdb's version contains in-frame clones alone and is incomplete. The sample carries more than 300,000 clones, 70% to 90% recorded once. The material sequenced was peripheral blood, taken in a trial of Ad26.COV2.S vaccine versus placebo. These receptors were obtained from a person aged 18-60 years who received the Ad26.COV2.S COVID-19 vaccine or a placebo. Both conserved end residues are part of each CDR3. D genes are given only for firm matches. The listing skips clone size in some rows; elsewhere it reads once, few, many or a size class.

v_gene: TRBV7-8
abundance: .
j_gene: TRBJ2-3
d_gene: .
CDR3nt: TGTGCCAGCAGCTTAGACCACACAGATACGCAGTATTTT
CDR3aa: CASSLDHTDTQYF

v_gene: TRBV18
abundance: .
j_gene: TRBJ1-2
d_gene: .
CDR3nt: TGTGCCAGCTCACCAACGGGGGGCGCGAATGGCTACACCTTC
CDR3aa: CASSPTGGANGYTF

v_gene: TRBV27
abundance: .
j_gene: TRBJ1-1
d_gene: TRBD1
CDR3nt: TGTGCCAGCAGTGGGTTATTTCGTGGGACAGGGGGCGGTGGAGCCCTTTTCGAAGCTTTCTTT
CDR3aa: CASSGLFRGTGGGGALFEAFF

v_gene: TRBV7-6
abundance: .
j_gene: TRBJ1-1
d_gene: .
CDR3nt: TGTGCCAGCAGCTTAGCGGACAGACTGAACACTGAAGCTTTCTTT
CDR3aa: CASSLADRLNTEAFF

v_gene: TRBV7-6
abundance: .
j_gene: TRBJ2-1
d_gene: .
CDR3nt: TGTGCCAGCAGTTTTTCCAGCGGCTACAATGAGCAGTTCTTC
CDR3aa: CASSFSSGYNEQFF

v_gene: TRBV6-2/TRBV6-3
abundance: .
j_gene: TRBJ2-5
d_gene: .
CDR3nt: TGTGCCAGCAGTTACTCAGCCGGAGGGGAGACCCAGTACTTC
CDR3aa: CASSYSAGGETQYF

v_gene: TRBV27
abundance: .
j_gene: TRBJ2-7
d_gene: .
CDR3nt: TGTGCCAGCAGTTTACGGAGGCAGGGATTTTCCCACGAGCAGTACTTC
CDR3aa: CASSLRRQGFSHEQYF

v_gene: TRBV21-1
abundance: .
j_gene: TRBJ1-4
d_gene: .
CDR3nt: TGTGCCAGCACCGCCCCGGGGGTATGGTCGACTAATGAAAAACTGTTTTTT
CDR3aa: CASTAPGVWSTNEKLFF

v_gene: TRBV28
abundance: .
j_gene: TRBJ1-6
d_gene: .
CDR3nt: TGTGCCAGCAGTCCCTCCCTAGGGGATAATTCACCCCTCCACTTT
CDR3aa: CASSPSLGDNSPLHF

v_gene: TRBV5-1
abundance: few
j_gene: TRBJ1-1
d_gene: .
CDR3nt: TGCGCCAGCAGCGCGGACTGGCGCGTAGCTTTCTTT
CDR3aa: CASSADWRVAFF

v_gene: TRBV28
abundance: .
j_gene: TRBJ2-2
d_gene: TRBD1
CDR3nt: TGTGCCAGCAGACGGACAGGGGGCATGGTTAGCACCGGGGAGCTGTTTTTT
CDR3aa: CASRRTGGMVSTGELFF

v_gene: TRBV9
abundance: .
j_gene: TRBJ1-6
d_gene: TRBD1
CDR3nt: TGTGCCAGCAGCGTAGGAGTGGGGACAGGGGATTCACCCCTCCACTTT
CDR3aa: CASSVGVGTGDSPLHF

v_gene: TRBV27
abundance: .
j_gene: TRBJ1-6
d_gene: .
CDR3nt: TGTGCCAGCAGTCCACAGGGAAGGAATTCACCCCTCCACTTT
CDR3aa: CASSPQGRNSPLHF

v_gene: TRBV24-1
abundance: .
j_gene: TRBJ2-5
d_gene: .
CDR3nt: TGTGCCACCAGTGACCCGACAGGGAGGGGCGAGACCCAGTACTTC
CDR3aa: CATSDPTGRGETQYF

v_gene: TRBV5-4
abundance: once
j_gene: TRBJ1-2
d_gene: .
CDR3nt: TGTGCCAGCAGCTTGATAGGGCCTAACTATGGCTACACCTTC
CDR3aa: CASSLIGPNYGYTF

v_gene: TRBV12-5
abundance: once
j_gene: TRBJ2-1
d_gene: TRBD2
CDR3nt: TGTGCTAGTGGGACGCCTAGCGGGATCTACAATGAGCAGTTCTTC
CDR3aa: CASGTPSGIYNEQFF

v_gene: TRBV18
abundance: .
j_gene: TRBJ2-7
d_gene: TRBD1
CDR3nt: TGTGCCAGCTCACCAAAGGACAGGGTAGGGGAGTACGAGCAGTACTTC
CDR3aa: CASSPKDRVGEYEQYF

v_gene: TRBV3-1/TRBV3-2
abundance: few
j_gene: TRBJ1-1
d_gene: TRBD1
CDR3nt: TGTGCCAGCAGCCTTTCGACGGATCCGGGACAGGGACGGGCTGAAGCTTTCTTT
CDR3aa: CASSLSTDPGQGRAEAFF

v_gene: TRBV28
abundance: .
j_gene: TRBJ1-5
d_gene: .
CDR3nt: TGTGCCAGCAGTTTATCAGGGAATCAGCCCCAGCATTTT
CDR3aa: CASSLSGNQPQHF

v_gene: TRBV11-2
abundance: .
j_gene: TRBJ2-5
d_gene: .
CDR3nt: TGTGCCAGCAGCTTTGGCGGGGGCCTCCAAGAGACCCAGTACTTC
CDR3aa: CASSFGGGLQETQYF

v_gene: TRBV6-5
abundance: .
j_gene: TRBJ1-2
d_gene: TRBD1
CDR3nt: TGTGCCAGCGGAGGGACAGGGGGCAGAGGCTACACCTTC
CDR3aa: CASGGTGGRGYTF

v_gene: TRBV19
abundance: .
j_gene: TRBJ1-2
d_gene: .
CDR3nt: TGTGCCAGTAGTGTTGGACCGAACTATGGCTACACCTTC
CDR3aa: CASSVGPNYGYTF

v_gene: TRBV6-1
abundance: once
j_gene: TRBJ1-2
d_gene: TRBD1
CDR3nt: TGTGCCAGCAGTGAACTGGGACAGGTCGGGGTTAGCTACTTC
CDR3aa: CASSELGQVGVSYF

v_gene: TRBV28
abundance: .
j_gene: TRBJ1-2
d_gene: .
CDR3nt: TGTGCCAGCAGAATGACAGTGGCCCCCTATGGCTACACCTTC
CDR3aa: CASRMTVAPYGYTF

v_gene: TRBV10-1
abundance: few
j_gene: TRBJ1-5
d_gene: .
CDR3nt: TGCGCCAGCAGTGGTCGAAAGCAGCCCCAGCATTTT
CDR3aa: CASSGRKQPQHF

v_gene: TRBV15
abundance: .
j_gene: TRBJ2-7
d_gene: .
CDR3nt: TGTGCCACCAGCAGAGATGGCCAGTTAGACTACGAGCAGTACTTC
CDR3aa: CATSRDGQLDYEQYF

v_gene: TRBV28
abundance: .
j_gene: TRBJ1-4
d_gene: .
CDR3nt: TGTGCCAGCAGCCCCGGGTCGTGGAGTGGCGAAAAACTGTTTTTT
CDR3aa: CASSPGSWSGEKLFF

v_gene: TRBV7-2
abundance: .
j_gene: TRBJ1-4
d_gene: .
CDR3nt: TGTGCCAGCAGCGTACCGGGGGCCTACGCTACTAATGAAAAACTGTTTTTT
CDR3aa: CASSVPGAYATNEKLFF

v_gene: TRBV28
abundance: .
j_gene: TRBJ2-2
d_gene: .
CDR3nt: TGTGCCAGCAGTTTCCCCGGGGTAGCGGACACCGGGGAGCTGTTTTTT
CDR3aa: CASSFPGVADTGELFF

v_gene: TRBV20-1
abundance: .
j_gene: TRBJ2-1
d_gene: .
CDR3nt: TGCAGTGCTAGGCGGAGCAATGAGCAGTTCTTC
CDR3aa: CSARRSNEQFF

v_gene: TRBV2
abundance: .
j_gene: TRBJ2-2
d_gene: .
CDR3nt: TGTGCCAGCAGGGGGATTTTAAGCGGGGAGCTGTTTTTT
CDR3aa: CASRGILSGELFF

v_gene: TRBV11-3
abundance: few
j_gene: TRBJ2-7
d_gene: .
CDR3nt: TGTGCCAGCAGCTTAGGACCGACGGGCGAGCAGTACTTC
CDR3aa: CASSLGPTGEQYF

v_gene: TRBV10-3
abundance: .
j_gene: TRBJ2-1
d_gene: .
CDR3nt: TGTGCCATCAGTGGAGCGGAGCCCTCCTACAATGAGCAGTTCTTC
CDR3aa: CAISGAEPSYNEQFF

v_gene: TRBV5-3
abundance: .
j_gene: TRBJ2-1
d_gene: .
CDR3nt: TGTGCCAGAAGCTTGGGTCAGCGCCTTAGCACCCCTGAGCAGTTCTTC
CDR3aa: CARSLGQRLSTPEQFF

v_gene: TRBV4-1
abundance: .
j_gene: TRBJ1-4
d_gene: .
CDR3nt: TGCGCCAGCAGCCAGGGGAGGACGGTTGATAATGAAAAACTGTTTTTT
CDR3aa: CASSQGRTVDNEKLFF

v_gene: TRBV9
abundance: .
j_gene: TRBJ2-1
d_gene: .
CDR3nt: TGTGCCAGCAGCCCCCAGGCGGGGTTCCCCTACAATGAGCAGTTCTTC
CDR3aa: CASSPQAGFPYNEQFF

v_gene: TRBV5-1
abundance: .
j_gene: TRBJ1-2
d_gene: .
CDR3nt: TGCGCCAGCAGCTTGGCGGCAGACTATGGCTACACCTTC
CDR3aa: CASSLAADYGYTF

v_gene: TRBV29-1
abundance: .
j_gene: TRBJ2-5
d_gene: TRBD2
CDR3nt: TGCAGCGTTTCCCTAGCGGGCTTGTGGGAGACCCAGTACTTC
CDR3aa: CSVSLAGLWETQYF

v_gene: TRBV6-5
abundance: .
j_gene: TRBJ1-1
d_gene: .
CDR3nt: TGTGCCAGCAATGTGGGCCCGACACCTGAAGCTTTCTTT
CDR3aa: CASNVGPTPEAFF

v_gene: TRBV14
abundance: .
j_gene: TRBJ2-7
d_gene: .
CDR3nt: TGTGCCAGCAGCCAAGACCTACGGGACGTCAGGGGTTCCTACGAGCAGTACTTC
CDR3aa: CASSQDLRDVRGSYEQYF

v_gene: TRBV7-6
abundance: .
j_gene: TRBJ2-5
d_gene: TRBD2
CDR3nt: TGTGCCAGCACCCATCTGGATAGCGGGAGAGAGACCCAGTACTTC
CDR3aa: CASTHLDSGRETQYF

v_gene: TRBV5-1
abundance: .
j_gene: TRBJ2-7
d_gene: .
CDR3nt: TGCGCCAGCAGCTTGGATGGCAGGGGAGCCTACGAGCAGTACTTC
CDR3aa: CASSLDGRGAYEQYF

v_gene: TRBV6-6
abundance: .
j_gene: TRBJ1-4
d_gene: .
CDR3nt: TGTGCCAGCAGTCCTCGGGCTAATGAAAAACTGTTTTTT
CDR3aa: CASSPRANEKLFF

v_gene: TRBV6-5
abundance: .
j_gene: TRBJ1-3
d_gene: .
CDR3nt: TGTGCCAGCAGTCCGCGGGACGTTGGCAACACCATATATTTT
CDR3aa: CASSPRDVGNTIYF

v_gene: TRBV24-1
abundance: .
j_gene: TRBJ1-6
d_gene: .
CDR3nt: TGTGCCACCAGTGATAGCTCTTTGGTTGATTCACCCCTCCACTTT
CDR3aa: CATSDSSLVDSPLHF

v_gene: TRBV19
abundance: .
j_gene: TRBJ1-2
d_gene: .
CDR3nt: TGTGCCAGTAGTATAGGAAAAGGCCGACAGCTCTCCTATGGCTACACCTTC
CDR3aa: CASSIGKGRQLSYGYTF

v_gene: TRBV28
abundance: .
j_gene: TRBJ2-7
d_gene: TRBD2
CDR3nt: TGTGCCAGCAGCCCCCCGCGGGGGGCTAACGAGCAGTACTTC
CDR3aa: CASSPPRGANEQYF

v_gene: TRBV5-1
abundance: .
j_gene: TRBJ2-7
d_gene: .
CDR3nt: TGCGCCAGCAGCTTGGCCTACGAGCAGTACTTC
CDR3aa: CASSLAYEQYF

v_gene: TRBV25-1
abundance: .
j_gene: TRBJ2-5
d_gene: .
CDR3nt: TGTGCCAGCAGTGATGATAAGGGGCAGGGTGGTCTTTTGGAGACCCAGTACTTC
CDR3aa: CASSDDKGQGGLLETQYF

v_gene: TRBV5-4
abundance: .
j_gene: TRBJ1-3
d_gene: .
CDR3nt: TGTGCCAGCAGCTTGTTACGGGGAAACACCATATATTTT
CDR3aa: CASSLLRGNTIYF

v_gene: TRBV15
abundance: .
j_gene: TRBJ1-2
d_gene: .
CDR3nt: TGTGCCACCAGCAGAGATCCGGCAGTAATATATGGCTACACCTTC
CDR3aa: CATSRDPAVIYGYTF

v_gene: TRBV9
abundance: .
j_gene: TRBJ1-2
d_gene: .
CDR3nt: TGTGCCAGCAGCGTACTGGGCAGGGTGGGTGGCTACACCTTC
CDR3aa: CASSVLGRVGGYTF

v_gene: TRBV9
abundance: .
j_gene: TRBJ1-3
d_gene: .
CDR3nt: TGTGCCAGCAGCGACGCCCCCAGGAACACCATATATTTT
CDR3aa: CASSDAPRNTIYF

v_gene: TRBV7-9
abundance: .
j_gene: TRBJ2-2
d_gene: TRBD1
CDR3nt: TGTGCCAGCAGCAAACCGGGACAGCCCAACACCGGGGAGCTGTTTTTT
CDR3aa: CASSKPGQPNTGELFF

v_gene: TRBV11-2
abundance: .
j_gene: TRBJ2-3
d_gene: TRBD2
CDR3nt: TGTGCCAGCAGCCAGATAAGCGGGGGGCGGGATACGCAGTATTTT
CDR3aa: CASSQISGGRDTQYF